The 21 T cell receptor beta chains given below trace back to one sample, sequenced in a study of blood T cell repertoires in COVID-19. The method was immunoSEQ multiplex PCR; TCRdb's version includes in-frame clones alone and lacks a portion of them. The table lists under 150,000 clones, approximately 80% of them singletons. The sequenced material came from peripheral blood. Receptors originate from a man aged 80 or over with acute or convalescent COVID-19.

A single count supports this clone. The J gene is TRBJ2-7, the V gene TRBV7-2, with D possibly matching TRBD2 (5 bases). The V gene lost 4 bases and the J gene lost 0 bases, with 13 bases spanning the gap. Germline assignment: CDR1 SGHTA and CDR2 FQGNSA. The length of the CDR3 is 15 residues. In DNA form, the CDR3 reads TGTGCCAGCAGCTATGACAAAGGGAGCTCCTACGAGCAGTACTTC. It codes for CASSYDKGSSYEQYF.

This rearrangement joins TRBV10-3 to TRBJ2-7; D perhaps matches TRBD1 (6 bases). This CDR3 is built from 13 residues. The germline V gene encodes CDR1 ENHRY and CDR2 SYGVKD. Deletions cut 3 bases from V and 3 bases from J, with 9 bases between. CDR3 nucleotides: TGTGCCATCAGTGAAAGACAGGACTACGAGCAGTACTTC. This translates into CAISERQDYEQYF.

This clone appeared once. The chain links TRBV7-8 to TRBJ1-5; D call uncertain. The CDR3 length is 13 residues. CDR1 and CDR2 (germline): SGHVS, FQNEAQ. V was cut by 3 bases and J by 2 bases, with 5 bases left in between. CDR3 region: CASSFSGNQPQHF. The CDR3, as DNA: TGTGCCAGCAGCTTTTCAGGCAATCAGCCCCAGCATTTT.

This clone came up once. The CDR3 reads CSVERGSGSNEQFF. The DNA of the CDR3 is TGCAGCGTTGAGCGAGGGAGCGGAAGCAATGAGCAGTTCTTC. This sequence joins TRBV29-1 and TRBJ2-1; a weak D match, TRBD2 (5 bases). The ends were cut back, 3 bases at V and 6 bases at J, with 15 bases in the middle. The CDR3 is 14 residues long. Germline lookup yields CDR1 SQVTM and CDR2 ANQGSEA.

The J gene is TRBJ1-1, the V gene TRBV3-1 (or the pseudogene TRBV3-2); D perhaps matches TRBD1 (5 bases). The CDR3 is made up of 15 amino acids. Trimming shortened V by 3 bases and J by 0 bases, and 11 bases separated the two germline ends. In germline, CDR1 is LGHDT, CDR2 YNNKEL (reference sequence). CDR3 in DNA: TGTGCCAGCAGCCAGGGGGGGGTGATGAACACTGAAGCTTTCTTT. This sequence encodes CASSQGGVMNTEAFF.

The V call is TRBV6-5, the J call TRBJ1-2; tentative D call: TRBD1 (6 bases). Germline values: CDR1 MNHEY, CDR2 SVGAGI. The V gene lost 6 bases and the J gene lost 8 bases, with 22 bases spanning the gap. The CDR3 has 15 residues. CDR3 nucleotides: TGTGCCAGCAGCCCCTCGGGGGGCTGGGCCTCGGGCTACACCTTC. Translated, it gives CASSPSGGWASGYTF.

This chain joins TRBV5-6 and TRBJ1-5, with D possibly matching TRBD1 (5 bases). This CDR3 has 16 residues. V lost 2 bases and J 2 bases, leaving 14 bases between the germline ends. Germline CDR1 is SGHDT and CDR2 is YYEEEE. The CDR3 region has the DNA TGTGCCAGCAGCTTACGTACAGGCTCCCGCAATCAGCCCCAGCATTTT. It is translated as CASSLRTGSRNQPQHF. Full variable domain (rest looked up from reference TRBV5-6 and TRBJ1-5): DAGVTQSPTHLIKTRGQQVTLRCSPKSGHDTVSWYQQALGQGPQFIFQYYEEEERQRGNFPDRFSGHQFPNYSSELNVNALLLGDSALYLCASSLRTGSRNQPQHFGDGTRLSIL.

The chain is built from TRBV5-6 and TRBJ2-2; 7 bases are a match to TRBD1. Germline V gives CDR1 SGHDT, CDR2 YYEEEE. This CDR3 has 16 amino acids. V was clipped by 1 base and J by 4 bases; unmatched bases: 7. This CDR3 is CASSLTGQVPTGELFF. The CDR3, as DNA: TGTGCCAGCAGCTTGACCGGACAGGTGCCCACCGGGGAGCTGTTTTTT.

The rearrangement links TRBV30 to TRBJ2-7; 9 bases match TRBD1. CDR3 length equals 16 residues. The junction had 9 bases not matched to a gene; V was cut back by 0 bases and J by 3 bases. Per germline, CDR1 GTSNPN and CDR2 SVGIG (reference sequence). In DNA form, the CDR3 reads TGTGCCTGGAGTGTGGTGGCGGGACAGGGACTCTACGAGCAGTACTTC. The encoded protein is CAWSVVAGQGLYEQYF. The entire variable domain, with the rest obtained from reference TRBV30 and TRBJ2-7, is as follows: SQTIHQWPATLVQPVGSPLSLECTVEGTSNPNLYWYRQAAGRGLQLLFYSVGIGQISSEVPQNLSASRPQDRQFILSSKKLLLSDSGFYLCAWSVVAGQGLYEQYFGPGTRLTVT.

The chain links TRBV28 to TRBJ2-5, with a tentative D call TRBD1 (5 bases). Between the trimmed V and J ends, which lost 5 bases and 1 base, there was a span of 14 bases. The CDR3 has 15 amino acids. The germline gives CDR1 MDHEN, CDR2 SYDVKM. The CDR3 is CASSKRQSPQETQYF. Written as DNA, the CDR3 is TGTGCCAGCAGTAAAAGACAGTCACCCCAAGAGACCCAGTACTTC.

This clone showed up just a few times. CDR3 sequence (DNA): TGTGCCAGCAGTGAGGCAACAGGGGGCACTGAAGCTTTCTTT. Encoded protein: CASSEATGGTEAFF. V is TRBV6-1 and J is TRBJ1-1, with 8 bases aligning to TRBD1. This CDR3 region has 14 residues. Per the germline V gene, CDR1 is MNHNS and CDR2 is SASEGT. V was clipped by 3 bases and J by 4 bases; unmatched bases: 4.

The chain uses TRBV16 and TRBJ2-3, with a weak D call TRBD1 (6 bases). The CDR3 extends over 15 amino acids. Germline V gene data show CDR1 as KGHSY and CDR2 as FQNENV. The ends were cut back, 2 bases at V and 0 bases at J, with 9 bases in the middle. The CDR3 sequence is CASSQRRGSTDTQYF. The CDR3 DNA follows: TGTGCCAGCAGCCAACGCAGGGGTAGCACAGATACGCAGTATTTT.

This clone was detected a few times. The chain couples TRBV9 to TRBJ2-7; possible D gene TRBD2, 7 bases. The CDR3 contains 13 residues. The V gene's germline CDR1 is SGDLS and CDR2 YYNGEE. Trimming shortened V by 0 bases and J by 8 bases, and 12 bases separated the two germline ends. The CDR3 region has the DNA TGTGCCAGCAGCGTAGGGCTGGGGGGGCAGCAGTACTTC. This encodes CASSVGLGGQQYF.

The chain links TRBV3-1 (or the pseudogene TRBV3-2) to TRBJ2-2, with D unresolved. Germline V gene sequence: CDR1 LGHDT, CDR2 YNNKEL (reference sequence). The CDR3 spans 11 residues. V lost 7 bases and J 5 bases, leaving 5 bases between the germline ends. The CDR3, as DNA: TGTGCCAGCAAATCAACCGGGGAGCTGTTTTTT. Translation gives CASKSTGELFF.

This chain links TRBV2 with TRBJ1-5; D call uncertain. Germline loops: CDR1 SNHLY, CDR2 FYNNEI. Trimming left V 7 bases short and J 2 bases short, with 9 bases between. The CDR3 is 13 residues long. CDR3: CASKSRGNQPQHF. The CDR3 DNA sequence: TGTGCCAGCAAATCTCGGGGCAATCAGCCCCAGCATTTT.

This clone appeared a few times. Other DNA sequences in this sample translate to the same CDR3. V usage is TRBV6-5 and J usage is TRBJ2-5; tentative D call: TRBD1 (6 bases). CDR1 is MNHEY, CDR2 SVGAGI, per germline. This CDR3 contains 13 residues. The V gene lost 5 bases and the J gene lost 3 bases, with 10 bases spanning the gap. DNA of the CDR3: TGTGCCAGCAGTCCTGACAGGAAAGAGACCCAGTACTTC. It is translated as CASSPDRKETQYF.

This clone occurred a few times. V gene TRBV4-1 combines with J gene TRBJ1-2; TRBD1 is a possible D gene (5 bases). Germline CDR1 is MGHRA and CDR2 is YSYEKL. The CDR3 is 16 residues long. V lost 4 bases and J lost 4, with 19 bases in between. CDR3 amino acids: CASSPNRDARGYGYTF. CDR3 nucleotides: TGCGCCAGCAGCCCTAACCGGGACGCGCGGGGCTATGGCTACACCTTC.

The chain employs TRBV6-5 and TRBJ2-5, with 8 bases identical to TRBD1. Per the germline V gene, CDR1 is MNHEY and CDR2 is SVGAGI. Germline trimming cut 0 bases from V and 13 bases from J; bases unmatched to any gene: 13. CDR3 size: 15 residues. The CDR3 coding sequence is TGTGCCAGCAGTTACTCCGGACAGGGTCCAGGTCAACGGTACTTC. Translated, it gives CASSYSGQGPGQRYF.

This CDR3 is CASSLRRGLIDTQYF. The CDR3 region has the DNA TGTGCCAGCAGTTTAAGGCGAGGCCTTATAGATACGCAGTATTTT. This chain uses TRBV28 with TRBJ2-3; D gene uncertain. In germline, CDR1 is MDHEN, CDR2 SYDVKM. The CDR3 runs 15 residues. V lost 2 bases to trimming and J lost 5 bases, with 14 bases between them.

The gene calls are TRBV27 and TRBJ1-1, with D possibly TRBD1 on 6 matching bases. V lost 2 bases and J lost 3, with 10 bases in between. CDR3 size: 14 residues. CDR1 and CDR2 (germline): MNHEY, SMNVEV (reference sequence). For the CDR3, the DNA is TGTGCCAGCAGTTTACAGGGGAGGGACACTGAAGCTTTCTTT. Protein sequence: CASSLQGRDTEAFF.

The V call is TRBV7-8, the J call TRBJ1-3; D remains ambiguous. The CDR3 has 13 residues. Per the germline V gene, CDR1 is SGHVS and CDR2 is FQNEAQ. V was cut by 8 bases and J by 2 bases, with 10 bases left in between. CDR3 nucleotides: TGTGCCAGCTTCCTTGGGCCTGGAAACACCATATATTTT. It translates to CASFLGPGNTIYF. The whole variable domain, filled in from reference TRBV7-8 and TRBJ1-3, reads GAGVSQSPRYKVAKRGQDVALRCDPISGHVSLFWYQQALGQGPEFLTYFQNEAQLDKSGLPSDRFFAERPEGSVSTLKIQRTQQEDSAVYLCASFLGPGNTIYFGEGSWLTVV.